This T cell receptor beta chain was sequenced during a study of T-cell reconstitution after alpha-beta-depleted transplantation in children. The study's findings and limits: Some patients owed their high day-60 TCRbeta diversity to surviving recipient T cells and thymic progenitors. As was reported, about two months after transplant, alpha-beta T cells came from several hundred expanded graft clones. Newly generated T cells supplied most T-cell counts and diversity one year post-transplant.

Using unique molecular identifiers, the investigators prepared the TCRbeta library. TCRdb passed the PCR reads through MiXCR, listing each CDR3 protein once. The sample has about 200,000 distinct CDR3 sequences; about 6% are singletons. This clonotype was picked up many times. The antigen remains unidentified. This CDR3 spans 14 amino acids. The V end was cut by 4 bases, the J end by 2 bases, with 12 bases between. The sequence was collected from a girl younger than two with combined immunodeficiency, due to receive a stem cell transplant. This material consisted of PBMCs, taken before TCRalphabeta/CD19-depleted stem cell transplant. This chain connects TRBV12-3 or TRBV12-4 to TRBJ2-7; unclear D gene. CDR3 amino acids: CASSSAAPPYEQYF. CDR3 DNA sequence: TGTGCCAGCAGTTCGGCAGCACCTCCCTACGAGCAGTACTTC.